The entry that follows covers one T cell receptor beta chain sequence. The authors' processing: Amplification of reference gene primers provided the estimated nucleated cell counts. The repertoire was sequenced with immunoSEQ multiplex PCR; TCRdb's copy has only in-frame clones and lacks some. V, J and clone size were drawn from that table, and D and trimming were deduced from the DNA. Of just over 30,000 clones listed, 89% are singletons. The data originate from a study of blood T cell repertoires in COVID-19. At the level of the study: Whether acute or convalescent, the COVID-19 samples came from the United States, Italy and Spain. T cells, B-cell-depleted T cells, or PBMCs supplied cDNA or gDNA.

Germline lookup yields CDR1 LNHDA and CDR2 SQIVND (reference sequence). The CDR3 loop spans 15 amino acids. V was clipped by 5 bases and J by 6 bases, with 16 bases between them. J is TRBJ2-2 and V is TRBV19; TRBD1 might be the D (6 bases). The sample consisted of peripheral blood. This clonotype was sampled from a woman aged 40 to 55 with active or convalescent COVID-19. The CDR3 loop reads CASSPRDIAPGELFF. The DNA of the CDR3 is TGTGCCAGTAGTCCACGGGACATAGCACCCGGGGAGCTGTTTTTT.